These T cell receptor beta chains were read from a single sample in a study of CD8 T cells in Susac syndrome. TCRdb reprocessed the immunoSEQ multiplex PCR reads with MiXCR, giving one entry per CDR3 protein. The data show 400,000 or so distinct CDR3 sequences, 75% to 90% seen once. Material for sequencing was CD8+ T cells from PBMCs. These receptors all stem from a human donor with multiple sclerosis. Both conserved end residues are part of each CDR3. The order of the fields is clone size, D gene, V gene, J gene, CDR3 DNA, CDR3 protein. D genes are given only for firm matches. Clone size is given for some rows only: seen once, a few or many times, or a class if the clone is expanded.

clone size: -; D gene: -; V gene: TRBV19; J gene: TRBJ2-7; CDR3 DNA: TGTGCCAGCGGGACCTGGACCTACGAGCAGTACTTC; CDR3 protein: CASGTWTYEQYF
clone size: few; D gene: -; V gene: TRBV5-4; J gene: TRBJ2-1; CDR3 DNA: TGTGCCAGCAGCTTCGGGGGAGGGCAGTTCTTC; CDR3 protein: CASSFGGGQFF
clone size: -; D gene: TRBD2; V gene: TRBV20-1; J gene: TRBJ2-3; CDR3 DNA: TGCAGTGCACGGGGGACTAGCGTGGGCACAGATACGCAGTATTTT; CDR3 protein: CSARGTSVGTDTQYF
clone size: -; D gene: TRBD1; V gene: TRBV29-1; J gene: TRBJ1-4; CDR3 DNA: TGCAGCGTTTTACCCGGGACAGGGAGGAAACTGTTTTTT; CDR3 protein: CSVLPGTGRKLFF
clone size: -; D gene: -; V gene: TRBV6-5; J gene: TRBJ2-1; CDR3 DNA: TGTGCCAGCAGTTACTCGAATAGCTACAATGAGCAGTTCTTC; CDR3 protein: CASSYSNSYNEQFF
clone size: once; D gene: TRBD1; V gene: TRBV19; J gene: TRBJ1-1; CDR3 DNA: TGTGCCAGTAGTAAAGGACAGGGACTCACTGAAGCTTTCTTT; CDR3 protein: CASSKGQGLTEAFF
clone size: once; D gene: -; V gene: TRBV30; J gene: TRBJ1-2; CDR3 DNA: TGTGCCTGGAGCGGGCCACAGCCTTACGGCTACACCTTC; CDR3 protein: CAWSGPQPYGYTF
clone size: once; D gene: TRBD1; V gene: TRBV29-1; J gene: TRBJ2-7; CDR3 DNA: TGCAGCGTTGAAGGGCAGGGGGCTACCTACGAGCAGTACTTC; CDR3 protein: CSVEGQGATYEQYF
clone size: -; D gene: TRBD2; V gene: TRBV6-1; J gene: TRBJ2-2; CDR3 DNA: TGTGCCAGCAGCGTAGCGGGCACCGGGGAGCTGTTTTTT; CDR3 protein: CASSVAGTGELFF
clone size: -; D gene: TRBD2; V gene: TRBV27; J gene: TRBJ2-1; CDR3 DNA: TGTGCCAGCAGTTACATCGGGGGGAACACCTACAATGAGCAGTTCTTC; CDR3 protein: CASSYIGGNTYNEQFF
clone size: -; D gene: -; V gene: TRBV11-2; J gene: TRBJ1-2; CDR3 DNA: TGTGCCAGCAGCCCTTGGGACGCCCCCTCATGGAGCTATGGCTACACCTTC; CDR3 protein: CASSPWDAPSWSYGYTF
clone size: -; D gene: -; V gene: TRBV5-1; J gene: TRBJ2-1; CDR3 DNA: TGCGCCAGCAGCTCTTGGACAGCTGAGGATGAGCAGTTCTTC; CDR3 protein: CASSSWTAEDEQFF
clone size: -; D gene: -; V gene: TRBV20-1; J gene: TRBJ1-5; CDR3 DNA: TGCAGTGCTGGAATGGGTTTTCAGCCCCAGCATTTT; CDR3 protein: CSAGMGFQPQHF
clone size: once; D gene: TRBD1; V gene: TRBV6-5; J gene: TRBJ2-7; CDR3 DNA: TGTGCCAGCAGTGCGGGACAGGGGGTCCCCTACGAGCAGTACTTC; CDR3 protein: CASSAGQGVPYEQYF
clone size: -; D gene: -; V gene: TRBV27; J gene: TRBJ1-2; CDR3 DNA: TGTGCCAGCAGTCCCTATTGGGGGCCAAACTATGGCTACACCTTC; CDR3 protein: CASSPYWGPNYGYTF
clone size: -; D gene: TRBD1; V gene: TRBV20-1; J gene: TRBJ2-1; CDR3 DNA: TGCAGTGCTAGGGGGGGACAGGGGTCCTACAATGAGCAGTTCTTC; CDR3 protein: CSARGGQGSYNEQFF
clone size: -; D gene: TRBD2; V gene: TRBV12-3/TRBV12-4; J gene: TRBJ2-1; CDR3 DNA: TGTGCCAGCACCTGGGGCGGGGGAATCTCCTACAATGAGCAGTTCTTC; CDR3 protein: CASTWGGGISYNEQFF
clone size: -; D gene: -; V gene: TRBV4-1; J gene: TRBJ2-7; CDR3 DNA: TGCGCCAGCAGCCAAGAAGGTCAGGCGAGCTCCTACGAGCAGTACTTC; CDR3 protein: CASSQEGQASSYEQYF
clone size: once; D gene: -; V gene: TRBV30; J gene: TRBJ1-1; CDR3 DNA: TGTGCCGCCTCCCTGGACAAGAACACTGAAGCTTTCTTT; CDR3 protein: CAASLDKNTEAFF
clone size: -; D gene: -; V gene: TRBV4-1; J gene: TRBJ2-3; CDR3 DNA: TGCGCCAGCAGCCGCGGAGGGGATACGCAGTATTTT; CDR3 protein: CASSRGGDTQYF
clone size: -; D gene: -; V gene: TRBV5-4; J gene: TRBJ1-1; CDR3 DNA: TGTGCCAGCAGCTTGGAAGGGTACGGGGAAGAAGCTTTCTTT; CDR3 protein: CASSLEGYGEEAFF
clone size: -; D gene: -; V gene: TRBV7-7; J gene: TRBJ2-5; CDR3 DNA: TGTGCCAGCAGCTTATCGGGGGACCCCCAAGAGACCCAGTACTTC; CDR3 protein: CASSLSGDPQETQYF
clone size: -; D gene: -; V gene: TRBV19; J gene: TRBJ1-5; CDR3 DNA: TGTGCCAGTAGTATATGGGAGTACGGCAATCAGCCCCAGCATTTT; CDR3 protein: CASSIWEYGNQPQHF
clone size: -; D gene: TRBD2; V gene: TRBV4-1; J gene: TRBJ2-7; CDR3 DNA: TGCGCCAGCAGCCAGTTAGCGGGGGGAGCCTACGAGCAGTACTTC; CDR3 protein: CASSQLAGGAYEQYF
clone size: few; D gene: -; V gene: TRBV6-5; J gene: TRBJ1-2; CDR3 DNA: TGTGCCAGCAATTCAGGGGATGGCTACACCTTC; CDR3 protein: CASNSGDGYTF
clone size: -; D gene: -; V gene: TRBV4-1; J gene: TRBJ1-4; CDR3 DNA: TGCGCCAGCAGCCAGTCGACAACAACTAATGAAAAACTGTTTTTT; CDR3 protein: CASSQSTTTNEKLFF